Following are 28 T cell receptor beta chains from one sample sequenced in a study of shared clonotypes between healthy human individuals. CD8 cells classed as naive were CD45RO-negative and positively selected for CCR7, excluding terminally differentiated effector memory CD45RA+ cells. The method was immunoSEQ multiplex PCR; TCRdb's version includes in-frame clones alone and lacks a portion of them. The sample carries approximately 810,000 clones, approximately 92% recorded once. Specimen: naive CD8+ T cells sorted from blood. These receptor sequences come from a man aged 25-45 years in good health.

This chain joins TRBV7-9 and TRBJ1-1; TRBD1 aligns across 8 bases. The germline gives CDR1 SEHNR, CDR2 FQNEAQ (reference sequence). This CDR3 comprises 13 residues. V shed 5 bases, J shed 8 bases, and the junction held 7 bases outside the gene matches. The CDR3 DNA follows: TGTGCCAGCAGCCGTCAGGGGGCGGCCGAAGCTTTCTTT. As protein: CASSRQGAAEAFF.

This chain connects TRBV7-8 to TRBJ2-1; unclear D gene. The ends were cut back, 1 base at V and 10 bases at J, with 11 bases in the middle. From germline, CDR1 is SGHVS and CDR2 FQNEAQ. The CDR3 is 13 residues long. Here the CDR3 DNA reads TGTGCCAGCAGCTTAGAGGCTAGTATGGAGCAGTTCTTC. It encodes CASSLEASMEQFF.

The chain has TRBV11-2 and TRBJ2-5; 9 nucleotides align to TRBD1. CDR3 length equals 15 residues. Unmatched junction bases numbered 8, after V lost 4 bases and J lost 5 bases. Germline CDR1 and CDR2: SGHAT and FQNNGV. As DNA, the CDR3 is TGTGCCAGCAGCTCCGGACAGGGGCTGGGCGAGACCCAGTACTTC. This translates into CASSSGQGLGETQYF.

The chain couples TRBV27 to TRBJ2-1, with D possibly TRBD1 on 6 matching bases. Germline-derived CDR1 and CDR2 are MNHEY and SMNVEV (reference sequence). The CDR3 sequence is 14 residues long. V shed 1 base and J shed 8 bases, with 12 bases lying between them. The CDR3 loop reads CASSLYGGLDEQFF. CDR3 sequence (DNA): TGTGCCAGCAGTTTATATGGGGGCTTGGATGAGCAGTTCTTC.

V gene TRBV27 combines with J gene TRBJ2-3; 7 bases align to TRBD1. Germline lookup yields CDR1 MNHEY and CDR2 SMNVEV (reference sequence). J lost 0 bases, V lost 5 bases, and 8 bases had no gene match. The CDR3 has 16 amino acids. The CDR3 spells CASSPRTGVSTDTQYF. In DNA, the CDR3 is TGTGCCAGCAGTCCCCGGACAGGTGTGAGCACAGATACGCAGTATTTT.

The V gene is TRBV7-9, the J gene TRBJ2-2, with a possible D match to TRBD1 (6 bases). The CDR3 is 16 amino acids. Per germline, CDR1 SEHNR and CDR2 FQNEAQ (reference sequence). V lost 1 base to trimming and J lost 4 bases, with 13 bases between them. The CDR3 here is CASSLVWTEPTGELFF. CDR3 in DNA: TGTGCCAGCAGCTTAGTTTGGACAGAGCCCACCGGGGAGCTGTTTTTT.

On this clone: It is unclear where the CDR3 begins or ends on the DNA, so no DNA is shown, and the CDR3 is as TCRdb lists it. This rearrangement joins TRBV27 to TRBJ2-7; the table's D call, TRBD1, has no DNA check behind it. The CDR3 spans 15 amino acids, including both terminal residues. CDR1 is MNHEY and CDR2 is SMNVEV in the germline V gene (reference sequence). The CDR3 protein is CASSSSTGGWGEQYF.

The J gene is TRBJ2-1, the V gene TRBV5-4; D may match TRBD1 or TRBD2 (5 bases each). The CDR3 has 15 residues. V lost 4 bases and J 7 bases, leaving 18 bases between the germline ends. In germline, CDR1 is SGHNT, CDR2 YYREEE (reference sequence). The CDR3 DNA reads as TGTGCCAGCAGCGTCAGGGACCGAATGGGGAATGAGCAGTTCTTC. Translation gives CASSVRDRMGNEQFF.

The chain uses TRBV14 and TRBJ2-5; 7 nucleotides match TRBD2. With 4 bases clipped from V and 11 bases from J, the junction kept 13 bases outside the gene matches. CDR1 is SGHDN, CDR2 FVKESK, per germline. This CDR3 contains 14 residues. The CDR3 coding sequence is TGTGCCAGCAGCCCTGGGAGGGGCGCGGATTATCAGTACTTC. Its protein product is CASSPGRGADYQYF. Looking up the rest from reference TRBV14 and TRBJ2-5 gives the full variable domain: EAGVTQFPSHSVIEKGQTVTLRCDPISGHDNLYWYRRVMGKEIKFLLHFVKESKQDESGMPNNRFLAERTGGTYSTLKVQPAELEDSGVYFCASSPGRGADYQYFGPGTRLLVL.

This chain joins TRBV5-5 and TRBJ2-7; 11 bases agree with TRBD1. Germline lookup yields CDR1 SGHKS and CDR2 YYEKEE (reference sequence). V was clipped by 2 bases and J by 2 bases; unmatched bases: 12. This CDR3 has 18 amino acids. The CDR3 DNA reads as TGTGCCAGCAGCTTCGTCCCGGGACAGGGGGGGAAACCCTACGAGCAGTACTTC. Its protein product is CASSFVPGQGGKPYEQYF.

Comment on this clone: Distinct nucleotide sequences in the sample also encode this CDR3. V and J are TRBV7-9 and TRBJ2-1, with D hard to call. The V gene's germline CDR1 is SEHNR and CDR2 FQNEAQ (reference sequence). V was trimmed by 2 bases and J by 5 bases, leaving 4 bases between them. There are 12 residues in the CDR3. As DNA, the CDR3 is TGTGCCAGCAGCTTACAACACAATGAGCAGTTCTTC. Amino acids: CASSLQHNEQFF.

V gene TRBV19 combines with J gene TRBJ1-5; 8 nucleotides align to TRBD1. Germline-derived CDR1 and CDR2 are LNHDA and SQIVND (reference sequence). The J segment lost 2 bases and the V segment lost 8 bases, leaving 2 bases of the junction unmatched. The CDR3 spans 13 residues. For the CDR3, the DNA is TGTGCCAGTGCGGACAGGGGCAATCAGCCCCAGCATTTT. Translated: CASADRGNQPQHF.

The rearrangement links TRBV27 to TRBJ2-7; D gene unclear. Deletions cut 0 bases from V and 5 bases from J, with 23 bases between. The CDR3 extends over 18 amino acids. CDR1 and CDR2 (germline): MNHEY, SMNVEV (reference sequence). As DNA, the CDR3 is TGTGCCAGCAGTTTATCGGGTTCATCCCCCGGCCCTGGACACGAGCAGTACTTC. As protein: CASSLSGSSPGPGHEQYF.

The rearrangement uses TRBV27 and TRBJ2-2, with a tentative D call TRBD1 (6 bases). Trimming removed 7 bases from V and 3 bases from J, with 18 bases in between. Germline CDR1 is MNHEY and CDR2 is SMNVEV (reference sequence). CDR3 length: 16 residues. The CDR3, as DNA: TGTGCCAGCACTTGGAAAAAAGACAGGCACACCGGGGAGCTGTTTTTT. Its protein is CASTWKKDRHTGELFF.

This CDR3 is CASSSKPGTEKFQETQYF. The CDR3 coding sequence is TGTGCCAGCAGCTCCAAGCCCGGGACAGAGAAATTCCAAGAGACCCAGTACTTC. The chain has TRBV5-5 and TRBJ2-5, with 7 bases matching TRBD1. J lost 1 base, V lost 3 bases, and 15 bases had no gene match. The CDR3 totals 18 residues. Germline V gives CDR1 SGHKS, CDR2 YYEKEE (reference sequence). Full variable domain (missing parts from reference TRBV5-5 and TRBJ2-5): DAGVTQSPTHLIKTRGQQVTLRCSPISGHKSVSWYQQVLGQGPQFIFQYYEKEERGRGNFPDRFSARQFPNYSSELNVNALLLGDSALYLCASSSKPGTEKFQETQYFGPGTRLLVL.

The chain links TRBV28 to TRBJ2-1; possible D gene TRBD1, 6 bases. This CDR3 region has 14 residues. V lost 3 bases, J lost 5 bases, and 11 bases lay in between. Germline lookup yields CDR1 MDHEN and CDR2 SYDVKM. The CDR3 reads CASSFAGTNNEQFF. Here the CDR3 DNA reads TGTGCCAGCAGTTTCGCAGGGACAAACAATGAGCAGTTCTTC.

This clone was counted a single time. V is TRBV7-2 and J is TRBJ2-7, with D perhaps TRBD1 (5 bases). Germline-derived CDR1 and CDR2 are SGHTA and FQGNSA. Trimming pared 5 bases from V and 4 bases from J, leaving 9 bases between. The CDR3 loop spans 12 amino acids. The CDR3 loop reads CASSPDNYEQYF. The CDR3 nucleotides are TGTGCCAGCAGCCCGGACAATTACGAGCAGTACTTC.

CDR3 DNA: TGTGCCAGCAGCTTGGATACGAACTCCTACAATGAGCAGTTCTTC. It translates to CASSLDTNSYNEQFF. V is TRBV5-4 and J is TRBJ2-1; D gene uncertain. In germline, CDR1 is SGHNT, CDR2 YYREEE (reference sequence). The CDR3 length is 15 residues. The V gene lost 0 bases and the J gene lost 0 bases, with 7 bases spanning the gap.

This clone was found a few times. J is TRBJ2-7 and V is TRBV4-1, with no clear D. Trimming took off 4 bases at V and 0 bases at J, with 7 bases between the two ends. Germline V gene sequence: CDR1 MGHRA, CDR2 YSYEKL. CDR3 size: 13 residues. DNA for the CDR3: TGCGCCAGCAGCCTTGGATTCTCCTACGAGCAGTACTTC. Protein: CASSLGFSYEQYF.

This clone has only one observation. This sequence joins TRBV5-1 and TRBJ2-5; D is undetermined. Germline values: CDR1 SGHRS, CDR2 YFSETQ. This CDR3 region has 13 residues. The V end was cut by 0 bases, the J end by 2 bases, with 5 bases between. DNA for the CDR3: TGCGCCAGCAGCTTGGGTCTACAAGAGACCCAGTACTTC. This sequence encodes CASSLGLQETQYF. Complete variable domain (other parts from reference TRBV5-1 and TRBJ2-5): KAGVTQTPRYLIKTRGQQVTLSCSPISGHRSVSWYQQTPGQGLQFLFEYFSETQRNKGNFPGRFSGRQFSNSRSEMNVSTLELGDSALYLCASSLGLQETQYFGPGTRLLVL.

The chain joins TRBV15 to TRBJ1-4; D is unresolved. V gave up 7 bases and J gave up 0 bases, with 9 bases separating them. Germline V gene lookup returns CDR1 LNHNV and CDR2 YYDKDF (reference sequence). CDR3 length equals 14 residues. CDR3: CATNTDATNEKLFF. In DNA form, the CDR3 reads TGTGCCACCAATACCGATGCAACTAATGAAAAACTGTTTTTT.

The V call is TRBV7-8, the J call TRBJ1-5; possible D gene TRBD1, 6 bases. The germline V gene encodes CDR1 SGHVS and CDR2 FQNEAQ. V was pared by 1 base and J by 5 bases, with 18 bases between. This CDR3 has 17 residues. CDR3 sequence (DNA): TGTGCCAGCAGCTTAGGACCCAGGGGTGAGGCGTATCAGCCCCAGCATTTT. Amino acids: CASSLGPRGEAYQPQHF.

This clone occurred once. The CDR3 nucleotides read TGTGCCAGCAGCGTAGGAGGGGGCGTCACCGGGGAGCTGTTTTTT. Its translation is CASSVGGGVTGELFF. The chain couples TRBV9 to TRBJ2-2; 7 nucleotides match TRBD1. Germline loops: CDR1 SGDLS, CDR2 YYNGEE. CDR3 length: 15 amino acids. J was trimmed by 4 bases and V by 0 bases; bases with no gene match: 3.

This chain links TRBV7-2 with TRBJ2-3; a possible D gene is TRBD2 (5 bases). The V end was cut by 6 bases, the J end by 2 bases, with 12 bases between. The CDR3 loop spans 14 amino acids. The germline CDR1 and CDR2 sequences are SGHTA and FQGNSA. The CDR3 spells CASSQERYTDTQYF. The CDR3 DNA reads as TGTGCCAGCAGTCAAGAGCGGTACACAGATACGCAGTATTTT.

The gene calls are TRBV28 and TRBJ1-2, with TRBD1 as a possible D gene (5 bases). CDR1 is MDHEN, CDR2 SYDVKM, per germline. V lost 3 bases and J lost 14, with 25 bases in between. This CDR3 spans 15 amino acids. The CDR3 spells CASSFMGGTRPFETF. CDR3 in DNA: TGTGCCAGCAGTTTCATGGGGGGAACACGCCCCTTTGAAACCTTC.

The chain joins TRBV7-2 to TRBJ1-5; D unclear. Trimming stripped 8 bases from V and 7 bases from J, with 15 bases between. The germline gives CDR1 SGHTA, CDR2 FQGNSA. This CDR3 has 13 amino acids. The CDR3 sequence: CASGWNLIQPQHF. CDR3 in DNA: TGTGCCAGCGGATGGAACCTAATACAGCCCCAGCATTTT.

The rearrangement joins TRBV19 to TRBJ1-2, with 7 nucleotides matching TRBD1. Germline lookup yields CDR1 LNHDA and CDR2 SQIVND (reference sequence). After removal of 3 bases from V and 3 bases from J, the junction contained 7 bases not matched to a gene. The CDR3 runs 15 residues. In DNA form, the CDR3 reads TGTGCCAGTAGTATCCCGGACAGGAAATACTATGGCTACACCTTC. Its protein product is CASSIPDRKYYGYTF.

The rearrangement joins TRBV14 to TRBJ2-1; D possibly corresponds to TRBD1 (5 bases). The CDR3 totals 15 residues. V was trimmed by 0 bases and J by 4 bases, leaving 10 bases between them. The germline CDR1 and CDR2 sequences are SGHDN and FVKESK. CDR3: CASSQDSDSYNEQFF. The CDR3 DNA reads TGTGCCAGCAGCCAAGATTCCGACAGTTACAATGAGCAGTTCTTC.